This passage covers 6 T cell receptor beta chains from one sample sequenced in a study of PD-1 blockade in mismatch repair-deficient tumors. The assay was immunoSEQ multiplex PCR, and TCRdb's table has in-frame clones only and misses some. The profile shows under 95,000 clones, roughly 80% of them singletons. Sequences were derived from peripheral blood, sampled 44 weeks after starting pembrolizumab. The receptors here all came from an adult with mismatch repair-deficient cancer.

V gene TRBV4-2 combines with J gene TRBJ2-1, with 7 bases aligning to TRBD2. The CDR3 is 16 amino acids. CDR1 is LGHNA and CDR2 is YNFKEQ in the germline V gene. The ends lost 4 bases at V and 5 bases at J; junction bases unmatched: 11. The CDR3 region is CASSPRIKRDDNEQFF. CDR3 nucleotides: TGTGCCAGCAGCCCCCGGATAAAGCGGGACGACAATGAGCAGTTCTTC.

The CDR3 nucleotides read TGTGCCACCAGCAGAGAAGGGGGGCTGAACACCGGGGAGCTGTTTTTT. The encoded protein is CATSREGGLNTGELFF. This rearrangement joins TRBV15 to TRBJ2-2; D possibly matches TRBD1 or TRBD2 (6 bases each). V was trimmed by 0 bases and J by 1 base, leaving 9 bases between them. The germline CDR1 and CDR2 sequences are LNHNV and YYDKDF (reference sequence). The CDR3 totals 16 residues.

A remark on this clone: The junction departs from germline at one end; a sequencing error may be responsible. This rearrangement joins TRBV5-3 to TRBJ1-5; D remains ambiguous. TRBV5-3 is an open reading frame whose function is uncertain. This CDR3 has 11 residues. CDR3 residues: CARSLGRTVCF. CDR3 bases: TGTGCCAGAAGCTTGGGCAGGACTGTATGTTTT.

V is TRBV19 and J is TRBJ2-1; 8 bases agree with TRBD2. Germline V gives CDR1 LNHDA, CDR2 SQIVND (reference sequence). The CDR3 consists of 16 residues. V lost 6 bases to trimming and J lost 4 bases; unmatched junction nucleotides: 11. CDR3 region: CASSSIAGNRYNEQFF. The DNA for the CDR3 is TGTGCCAGTAGCAGCATAGCGGGAAACAGATACAATGAGCAGTTCTTC.

The chain employs TRBV6-5 and TRBJ2-7; D gene ambiguous. CDR1 is MNHEY, CDR2 SVGAGI, per germline. This CDR3 spans 15 amino acids. V was shortened by 6 bases and J by 5 bases, with 20 bases between the two germline ends. The CDR3 loop is CASSRSRRSINEQYF. In DNA, the CDR3 is TGTGCCAGCAGCCGCAGCCGCCGCAGTATCAACGAGCAGTACTTC.

This clone was observed a handful of times. The chain links TRBV7-2 to TRBJ1-1; a weak D match, TRBD1 (6 bases). V lost 3 bases, J lost 4 bases, and 9 bases lay in between. The CDR3 length is 13 residues. The germline V gene has CDR1 SGHTA and CDR2 FQGNSA. The CDR3 reads CASSFGTPTEAFF. The CDR3 nucleotides are TGTGCCAGCAGCTTCGGGACACCCACTGAAGCTTTCTTT.